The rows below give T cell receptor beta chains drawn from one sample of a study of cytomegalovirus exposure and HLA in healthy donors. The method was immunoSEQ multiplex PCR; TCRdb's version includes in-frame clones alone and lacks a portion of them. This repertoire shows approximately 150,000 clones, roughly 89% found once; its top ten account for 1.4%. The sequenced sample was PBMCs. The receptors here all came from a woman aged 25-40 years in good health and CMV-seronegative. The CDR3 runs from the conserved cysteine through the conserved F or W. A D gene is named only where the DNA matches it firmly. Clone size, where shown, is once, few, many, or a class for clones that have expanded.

CASSLTGYEQYF,TGTGCCAGCAGTTTAACAGGATACGAGCAGTACTTC,TRBJ2-7,.,.,TRBV2
CASSVSAGLAAPEQFF,TGTGCCAGCAGCGTTTCCGCGGGACTAGCCGCTCCTGAGCAGTTCTTC,TRBJ2-1,.,TRBD2,TRBV9
CASRLDRGNSPLHF,TGTGCCAGCAGACTGGACAGGGGTAATTCACCCCTCCACTTT,TRBJ1-6,.,TRBD1,TRBV2
CASKEQAMNTEAFF,TGTGCCAGCAAAGAACAGGCTATGAACACTGAAGCTTTCTTT,TRBJ1-1,.,.,TRBV2
CAWSIGGEQFF,TGTGCCTGGAGTATCGGGGGAGAGCAGTTCTTC,TRBJ2-1,.,.,TRBV30
CAWSRQGNQPQHF,TGTGCCTGGAGTCGGCAGGGTAATCAGCCCCAGCATTTT,TRBJ1-5,.,.,TRBV30
CASNPGQGSSYTF,TGTGCCAGCAACCCGGGACAGGGAAGCAGCTACACCTTC,TRBJ1-2,.,TRBD1,TRBV5-6
CAWRRTAYEQYF,TGTGCCTGGAGGAGGACAGCCTACGAGCAGTACTTC,TRBJ2-7,.,.,TRBV30
CSPVYSGEQYF,TGCAGTCCAGTTTATTCGGGCGAGCAGTACTTC,TRBJ2-7,once,.,TRBV20-1
CASSPTPATGERGYTF,TGTGCCAGCAGCCCTACCCCGGCGACAGGGGAGAGGGGCTACACCTTC,TRBJ1-2,.,TRBD1,TRBV7-9
CASSYQGVGYTF,TGTGCCAGCAGCTACCAGGGGGTGGGCTACACCTTC,TRBJ1-2,few,TRBD1,TRBV11-2
CASSSGFGLRERNTEAFF,TGTGCCAGCAGCTCGGGTTTTGGGTTGAGGGAGAGGAACACTGAAGCTTTCTTT,TRBJ1-1,.,.,TRBV5-6
CASSNLFSYEQYF,TGTGCCAGCAGCAATTTATTTAGCTACGAGCAGTACTTC,TRBJ2-7,.,.,TRBV21-1
CASSRTQGGMGQPQHF,TGTGCCAGCAGTCGGACCCAGGGCGGGATGGGTCAGCCCCAGCATTTT,TRBJ1-5,.,.,TRBV2
CASSPRLKSSYNEQFF,TGTGCCAGCAGCCCTAGACTGAAGAGCTCCTACAATGAGCAGTTCTTC,TRBJ2-1,.,.,TRBV7-9
CASGGSDYTEAFF,TGCGCCAGCGGGGGCTCGGATTACACTGAAGCTTTCTTT,TRBJ1-1,.,.,TRBV4-1
CASSQTATNEKLFF,TGCGCCAGCAGCCAGACAGCAACTAATGAAAAACTGTTTTTT,TRBJ1-4,.,.,TRBV5-1
CASSQPADSLSIVNTEAFF,TGTGCCAGCAGCCAACCCGCGGACAGCCTATCTATAGTGAACACTGAAGCTTTCTTT,TRBJ1-1,once,.,TRBV14
CASSFRGYNQPQHF,TGTGCCAGTAGCTTTAGGGGGTACAATCAGCCCCAGCATTTT,TRBJ1-5,.,.,TRBV19
CASSPGTDEGDTEAFF,TGTGCCAGCAGCCCGGGGACAGACGAAGGGGACACTGAAGCTTTCTTT,TRBJ1-1,.,TRBD1,TRBV9
CASQGLTGGDTEAFF,TGTGCCAGTCAGGGGCTAACAGGGGGCGACACTGAAGCTTTCTTT,TRBJ1-1,.,TRBD1,TRBV18
CASSVTGHTTDTQYF,TGTGCCAGCAGCGTGACGGGTCACACAACAGATACGCAGTATTTT,TRBJ2-3,.,.,TRBV9
CASSRTGLNTEAFF,TGTGCCAGCAGTCGGACAGGGTTGAACACTGAAGCTTTCTTT,TRBJ1-1,.,TRBD1,TRBV7-8